Sequencing of this T cell receptor beta chain was carried out in a study of blood T cell repertoires in COVID-19 (TCRdb year 2020). With respect to the entire study: Collaborator samples came from the United States, Italy and Spain and covered acute and convalescent phases of COVID-19. The samples were drawn from the first 160 participants of the ongoing ImmuneRACE study and from roughly 1,300 subjects provided by 6 global collaborators. Subjects who had been exposed to COVID-19, were actively infected with it, or had recovered from it provided the deeply sampled blood TCRbeta repertoires that made up the dataset. A freely available public database, intended as a resource for researchers studying the immune response to SARS-CoV-2, is where the repertoires were released. The prospective study material was composed of cDNA or gDNA derived from T cells, B-cell-depleted T cells, or PBMCs. Sample metadata almost always included a de-identified subject ID, COVID-19 status, age in years and sex. Where HLA class I and class II types were available, the types were taken from metadata supplied by the sample provider, not from assay-based typing. The study at large found these results: The quantity of clinical and demographic metadata differed by source and by participant and was supplied without curation.

Collaborating institutions collected whole blood in K2EDTA tubes following their own protocols. For TCRbeta analysis, collaborator samples were shipped as frozen whole blood, as isolated PBMCs, or as DNA extracted from either sample type. TCRbeta CDR3 regions were amplified from genomic DNA using the immunoSEQ Assay, a bias-controlled multiplex PCR. Per the authors' processing: Nucleated cell counts per sample were estimated from amplification of reference gene primers within the assay. Sequence reads were collapsed and filtered to measure the absolute abundance of every unique TCRbeta CDR3 rearrangement. For each sample, productive Simpson clonality was calculated as the square root of Simpson's diversity index across productive rearrangements. The table comes from immuneACCESS by way of TCRdb, which keeps in-frame sequences with V and J called. Part of the clones is missing from these tables; in studies checked, under half for an unresolved V gene and the rest for unknown reasons. V and J calls and clone size follow that table, whereas D and trimming were derived from the DNA. A total of under 30,000 clones appear in this sample, roughly 86% of them only once. Of the sample, approximately 12% falls within the top ten clones.

Of note for this clone: Its antigen is still unknown. Per-base quality was not reported, and no clone a single base away is much larger than it.

V gives up 0 bases and J gives up 5 bases, and the segment between their germline ends measures 18 bases. Taken from cysteine to phenylalanine, the CDR3 has 17 residues. Here the CDR3 DNA is all that survives: 51 bases in frame from base 1. Sequences were obtained from peripheral blood. The receptor comes from a human donor in a cohort sampled during active COVID-19. The donor label of this sample is uncertain. Here the chain combines TRBV5-3 and TRBJ1-5; no confident D gene assignment can be made. TRBV5-3 is reported as an ORF; its role is uncertain. The nucleotides are TGTGCCAGAAGCTTGGCGGTCGGAGGGTCCGAGTATCAGCCCCAGCATTTT. Protein translation: CARSLAVGGSEYQPQHF.